The rows below give T cell receptor beta chains drawn from one sample of a study of blood T cell repertoires in COVID-19. Measured with immunoSEQ multiplex PCR; TCRdb has only the in-frame clones, and not every one. This table holds fewer than 250,000 clones, roughly 80% found once. The specimen was peripheral blood. The source of these receptors is a man aged 55-75 years with acute or convalescent COVID-19. The CDR3 runs from the conserved cysteine through the conserved F or W. The order of the fields is V gene, clone size, D gene, J gene, CDR3 DNA, CDR3 protein. A D gene is named only where the DNA matches it firmly. Expanded clones get a size class; other rows say once, few or many, or leave the size out.

TRBV9	NA	NA	TRBJ2-1	TGTGCCAGCAGCATGGGGCGGATTTCCTACAATGAGCAGTTCTTC	CASSMGRISYNEQFF
TRBV10-1	NA	TRBD2	TRBJ2-1	TGCGCCAGCAGTGGGGGTAGCGGGGGGAAAAAGCAGTTCTTC	CASSGGSGGKKQFF
TRBV7-6	NA	TRBD1	TRBJ2-7	TGTGCCAGCAGCTTAGGGGCCACGGGACAGGGGAACCACGAGCAGTACTTC	CASSLGATGQGNHEQYF
TRBV9	NA	NA	TRBJ2-1	TGTGCCAGCAGCGTAGTTGGGGGCGTCGATGAGCAGTTCTTC	CASSVVGGVDEQFF
TRBV4-3	NA	TRBD1	TRBJ2-3	TGCGCCAGCAGCCAAGGGGTAGGGGGCACGTCAAATACGCAGTATTTT	CASSQGVGGTSNTQYF
TRBV24-1	NA	TRBD1	TRBJ2-2	TGTGCCACCAGTGACCCGACAGGGGGTAACACCGGGGAGCTGTTTTTT	CATSDPTGGNTGELFF
TRBV18	NA	NA	TRBJ2-7	TGTGCCAGCTCACCCACTCGGGAGAACGAGCAGTACTTC	CASSPTRENEQYF
TRBV5-6	NA	NA	TRBJ2-3	TGTGCCAGCATCCCCCAGGGGAGAGGGGATACGCAGTATTTT	CASIPQGRGDTQYF
TRBV9	once	NA	TRBJ2-1	TGTGCCAGCAGCGTAGCTAGAGGGACACGATCCAATGAGCAGTTCTTC	CASSVARGTRSNEQFF
TRBV19	NA	TRBD1	TRBJ2-6	TGTGCCAGTAGTAAGGGTCGGACAGGGGAAAGAATCCTTGGGGCCAACGTCCTGACTTTC	CASSKGRTGERILGANVLTF
TRBV12-3/TRBV12-4	NA	NA	TRBJ2-3	TGTGCCAGCAGTAGAGGCAACACAGATACGCAGTATTTT	CASSRGNTDTQYF
TRBV5-1	NA	TRBD1	TRBJ1-2	TGCGCCAGCAGCTTGGAAACAGGGGGCCGTTACTATGGCTACACCTTC	CASSLETGGRYYGYTF
TRBV27	NA	TRBD2	TRBJ2-1	TGTGCCAGCAGTTTATTCCCTAGCGGCAACAATGAGCAGTTCTTC	CASSLFPSGNNEQFF
TRBV6-5	NA	TRBD1	TRBJ2-7	TGTGCCAGCAGTTCAGCTCCGGGACAGAGCTCCTACGAGCAGTACTTC	CASSSAPGQSSYEQYF
TRBV7-8	NA	TRBD2	TRBJ2-7	TGTGCCAGCAGCTCCCGGACTAGGACCTACGAGCAGTACTTC	CASSSRTRTYEQYF
TRBV9	NA	NA	TRBJ2-3	TGTGCCAGCAGCATAAAAGGGGTAGATACGCAGTATTTT	CASSIKGVDTQYF
TRBV7-2	once	NA	TRBJ1-5	TGTGCCAGCAGGGAGAGTAGCAATCAGCCCCAGCATTTT	CASRESSNQPQHF
TRBV18	NA	TRBD1	TRBJ1-2	TGTGCCAGCTCACCGCGACAGGGGGCCTCCTCCCCCGGCTACACCTTC	CASSPRQGASSPGYTF
TRBV7-8	few	NA	TRBJ2-1	TGTGCCAGCAGCTTAGATAGCCCCGGGAGCGCGGGGCAGTTCTTC	CASSLDSPGSAGQFF
TRBV6-5	NA	TRBD2	TRBJ2-7	TGTGCCAGCAGGCCGAGCGGGGGGGCCCGGGAGCAGTACTTC	CASRPSGGAREQYF
TRBV6-5	NA	NA	TRBJ2-5	TGTGCCAGCACGAGAGGGTACCAAGAGACCCAGTACTTC	CASTRGYQETQYF
TRBV30	few	NA	TRBJ1-3	TGTGCCTGGAGTGATCCCTTAATGCCAAGAGTCAACACCATATATTTT	CAWSDPLMPRVNTIYF
TRBV12-3/TRBV12-4	NA	TRBD1	TRBJ1-1	TGTGCCAGCAGTACAGGGGTTAACACTGAAGCTTTCTTT	CASSTGVNTEAFF
TRBV6-5	NA	TRBD1	TRBJ1-1	TGTGCCAGCAGCCGGACAGGGAACACTGAAGCTTTCTTT	CASSRTGNTEAFF
TRBV11-2	NA	NA	TRBJ2-5	TGTGCCAGCAGCTTAGGGCGGGACCGCCAAGAGACCCAGTACTTC	CASSLGRDRQETQYF
TRBV4-1	NA	TRBD1	TRBJ2-7	TGCGCCAGCAGCCAACCGGACAGGGGGTACGAGCAGTACTTC	CASSQPDRGYEQYF
TRBV6-2/TRBV6-3	NA	TRBD2	TRBJ2-3	TGTGCCAGCAGTTACCCGCGGGGGGGCCTGGGGGATACGCAGTATTTT	CASSYPRGGLGDTQYF
TRBV7-9	NA	TRBD2	TRBJ2-3	TGTGCCAGCAGCTTAGGAGTAGCGGGGGCTTACTACACAGATACGCAGTATTTT	CASSLGVAGAYYTDTQYF
TRBV19	NA	NA	TRBJ2-2	TGTGCCAGTAGTCCTACAGGAATGAACACCGGGGAGCTGTTTTTT	CASSPTGMNTGELFF
TRBV6-6	NA	NA	TRBJ2-7	TGTGCCAGCAGTCATTTATCCTACGAGCAGTACTTC	CASSHLSYEQYF
TRBV9	NA	NA	TRBJ1-3	TGTGCCAGCAGCGTAACCGGGAGCGTCTCTGGAAACACCATATATTTT	CASSVTGSVSGNTIYF
TRBV10-3	once	NA	TRBJ2-6	TGTGCCATCAGTGAAGGCAGGGGGGCTGGGGCCAACGTCCTGACTTTC	CAISEGRGAGANVLTF
TRBV7-9	once	TRBD1	TRBJ2-7	TGTGCCAGCAGCTCTCCTTCCGGGACAGGCTACGAGCAGTACTTC	CASSSPSGTGYEQYF
TRBV6-1	NA	NA	TRBJ1-5	TGTGCCAGCAGTGATTATAGCAATCAGCCCCAGCATTTT	CASSDYSNQPQHF
TRBV30	NA	TRBD1	TRBJ1-2	TGTGCCTGGAGTGTACGCTCAGGGGGCATATATGGCTACACCTTC	CAWSVRSGGIYGYTF
TRBV9	many	NA	TRBJ2-1	TGTGCCAGCAGCCGAGGCGGGCAGGCTCACAATGAGCAGTTCTTC	CASSRGGQAHNEQFF
TRBV6-5	NA	TRBD1	TRBJ2-7	TGTGCCAGCAGTTTGGGAATTCAGGGGGCCTACGAGCAGTACTTC	CASSLGIQGAYEQYF
TRBV18	NA	TRBD1	TRBJ1-6	TGTGCCAGCTCGAAGGACAGGGGGCACTTT	CASSKDRGHF
TRBV7-2	NA	NA	TRBJ1-3	TGTGCCAGCAGCCCGAGGACTCAATATGGAAACACCATATATTTT	CASSPRTQYGNTIYF
TRBV5-1	NA	NA	TRBJ1-2	TGCGCCAGCAGCTTGGGCGGGATTCCTGATGGCTACACCTTC	CASSLGGIPDGYTF
TRBV29-1	NA	TRBD2	TRBJ2-7	TGCAGCGTGGGGGGGACTAGCGGTGTAAACTACGAGCAGTACTTC	CSVGGTSGVNYEQYF
TRBV6-5	NA	NA	TRBJ1-2	TGTGCCAGCAGTTCCTACCGAGACTATGGCTACACCTTC	CASSSYRDYGYTF
TRBV4-1	few	TRBD1	TRBJ1-5	TGCGCCAGCAGCCAAGGGGGGGCGATTGCCGACAGGGTAGGTCAGCCCCAGCATTTT	CASSQGGAIADRVGQPQHF